The 26 T cell receptor beta chains listed next were all sequenced from one sample in a study of blood T cell repertoires in COVID-19 (dated by TCRdb to the early 2020s). Preparation of the library involved the immunoSEQ multiplex PCR assay. As stored in TCRdb, this immuneACCESS dataset retains in-frame rearrangements with V and J assigned. A fraction of the clones does not appear; measured against another copy, unresolved V genes explain less than half of the discrepancy, and the remainder lacks a known reason. A total of over 200,000 clones appear in this sample, approximately 79% of them only once. Roughly 4.9% of the sample goes to the ten largest clones. The sequenced sample consisted of peripheral blood. The receptors were sampled from a human donor in a cohort sampled during active COVID-19.

This clone was counted only a few times. The chain employs TRBV15 and TRBJ1-5; 7 positions agree with TRBD1. The ends lost 9 bases at V and 4 bases at J; junction bases unmatched: 9. The CDR3 contains 14 residues. Germline V gives CDR1 LNHNV, CDR2 YYDKDF (reference sequence). CDR3: CATHPGQINQPQHF. CDR3 in DNA: TGTGCCACGCACCCGGGACAGATAAATCAGCCCCAGCATTTT. The full variable domain, with the rest looked up from reference TRBV15 and TRBJ1-5, is DAMVIQNPRYQVTQFGKPVTLSCSQTLNHNVMYWYQQKSSQAPKLLFHYYDKDFNNEADTPDNFQSRRPNTSFCFLDIRSPGLGDTAMYLCATHPGQINQPQHFGDGTRLSIL.

The CDR3 loop reads CASSSGAPGNNEQFF. The CDR3 DNA follows: TGTGCCAGCAGCTCTGGAGCCCCGGGGAACAATGAGCAGTTCTTC. V usage is TRBV5-4 and J usage is TRBJ2-1, with D perhaps matching TRBD2 (5 bases). This CDR3 has 15 amino acids. The germline V gene has CDR1 SGHNT and CDR2 YYREEE (reference sequence). V gave up 3 bases and J gave up 5 bases, with 15 bases separating them.

The V and J genes are TRBV9 and TRBJ1-2; 9 positions match TRBD1. The ends lost 4 bases at V and 4 bases at J; junction bases unmatched: 8. Germline V gene sequence: CDR1 SGDLS, CDR2 YYNGEE. The CDR3 length is 15 residues. The CDR3 spells CASSTYRGRGYGYTF. CDR3 sequence (DNA): TGTGCCAGCAGCACCTACAGGGGGCGCGGCTATGGCTACACCTTC.

In this sample, this clone turned up once. This rearrangement joins TRBV24-1 to TRBJ2-3; weak D call: TRBD1 (5 bases). Germline V gives CDR1 KGHDR, CDR2 SFDVKD. Trimming shortened V by 7 bases and J by 0 bases, and 7 bases separated the two germline ends. CDR3 length: 13 residues. CDR3 region: CATRRTSTDTQYF. The CDR3 region has the DNA TGTGCCACCAGACGGACAAGCACAGATACGCAGTATTTT.

The chain joins TRBV7-7 to TRBJ2-5, with 8 bases lining up with TRBD2. CDR3 length: 14 amino acids. Germline CDR1 reads SSHAT; CDR2 reads FNYEAQ (reference sequence). V trimming: 3 bases; J trimming: 4 bases; junction bases outside the gene matches: 4. CDR3 in amino acids: CASSFSGGGETQYF. The CDR3 DNA reads TGTGCCAGCAGCTTTTCCGGGGGGGGAGAGACCCAGTACTTC.

Here the CDR3 DNA reads TGTGCCAGTAGTGAACGTGGGACAGCCTTAGTCTCTGGAAACACCATATATTTT. Its protein is CASSERGTALVSGNTIYF. This chain uses TRBV19 with TRBJ1-3; TRBD1 agrees at 7 bases. The germline CDR1 and CDR2 sequences are LNHDA and SQIVND (reference sequence). J was trimmed by 0 bases and V by 5 bases; bases with no gene match: 13. The CDR3 has 18 amino acids.

The chain recombines TRBV4-3 with TRBJ1-1, with 7 bases fitting TRBD1. V lost 1 base, J lost 9 bases, and 8 bases stayed unmatched. The CDR3 runs to 14 residues. CDR1 is LGHNA and CDR2 is YSLEER in the germline V gene. The CDR3 loop is CASSQGSHRGQAFF. The CDR3 DNA sequence: TGCGCCAGCAGCCAAGGGTCCCACAGGGGACAAGCTTTCTTT.

A single count supports this clone. This sequence joins TRBV19 and TRBJ2-5; D is possibly TRBD1 (6 bases). CDR1 is LNHDA, CDR2 SQIVND, per germline (reference sequence). The V gene lost 4 bases and the J gene lost 2 bases, with 11 bases spanning the gap. This CDR3 is built from 14 residues. The DNA for the CDR3 is TGTGCCAGTAGTAAGGGACATCAACAAGAGACCCAGTACTTC. Its translation is CASSKGHQQETQYF. Using reference TRBV19 and TRBJ2-5 for the parts outside the CDR3, the full variable domain is DGGITQSPKYLFRKEGQNVTLSCEQNLNHDAMYWYRQDPGQGLRLIYYSQIVNDFQKGDIAEGYSVSREKKESFPLTVTSAQKNPTAFYLCASSKGHQQETQYFGPGTRLLVL.

The chain carries TRBV5-1 and TRBJ2-7, with TRBD1 identical over 7 bases. Germline V lookup: CDR1 SGHRS, CDR2 YFSETQ. V lost 2 bases, J lost 5 bases, and 10 bases stayed unmatched. CDR3 length equals 15 residues. The CDR3 spells CASSLQGPAIDEQYF. The CDR3 nucleotides read TGCGCCAGCAGCTTACAGGGGCCGGCGATCGACGAGCAGTACTTC.

The chain has TRBV18 and TRBJ1-3; D remains ambiguous. There are 14 residues in the CDR3. V dropped 6 bases and J dropped 1 base, with 10 bases sitting between them. Germline CDR1 and CDR2: KGHSH and LQKENI. CDR3 nucleotide sequence: TGTGCCAGCTCCCCCACGGTATCTGGAAACACCATATATTTT. Its protein product is CASSPTVSGNTIYF.

The chain couples TRBV30 to TRBJ1-2; tentative D call: TRBD1 (6 bases). The ends were cut back, 2 bases at V and 4 bases at J, with 8 bases in the middle. There are 12 residues in the CDR3. Germline-derived CDR1 and CDR2 are GTSNPN and SVGIG (reference sequence). The CDR3 spells CAWSKGVYGYTF. The CDR3 region has the DNA TGTGCCTGGAGTAAGGGGGTCTATGGCTACACCTTC.

The rearrangement joins TRBV7-8 to TRBJ1-3, with 7 nucleotides matching TRBD1. There are 18 residues in the CDR3. Trimming removed 0 bases from V and 2 bases from J; junction bases left unmatched: 10. Germline V gene data show CDR1 as SGHVS and CDR2 as FQNEAQ. CDR3 amino acids: CASSLARGRGSAGNTIYF. The CDR3 coding sequence is TGTGCCAGCAGCTTAGCGCGGGGCAGGGGGTCGGCTGGAAACACCATATATTTT.

V usage is TRBV2 and J usage is TRBJ2-1; 12 bases align to TRBD2. Trimming cost V 2 bases and J 4 bases; bases outside gene matches: 9. The germline gives CDR1 SNHLY, CDR2 FYNNEI. The CDR3 contains 18 residues. The CDR3 loop reads CASSERPWTSGTYNEQFF. DNA for the CDR3: TGTGCCAGCAGTGAACGCCCCTGGACTAGCGGGACTTACAATGAGCAGTTCTTC.

The V gene is TRBV28, the J gene TRBJ2-7; perhaps TRBD2 as D (6 bases). Germline V lookup: CDR1 MDHEN, CDR2 SYDVKM. V dropped 6 bases and J dropped 6 bases, with 21 bases sitting between them. CDR3 size: 15 residues. For the CDR3, the DNA is TGTGCCAGCAGAAGACTCGGGGGTACCGCTATCGAGCAGTACTTC. This translates into CASRRLGGTAIEQYF.

CDR3 sequence (DNA): TGTGCCAGCACCAGTGCCAGCGGGACCTACGAGCAGTACTTC. Its translation is CASTSASGTYEQYF. The rearrangement links TRBV6-5 to TRBJ2-7; 7 bases fit TRBD2. CDR1 is MNHEY and CDR2 is SVGAGI in the germline V gene. Trimming at V came to 7 bases and at J to 2 bases, leaving 8 bases not matched to a gene. This CDR3 region has 14 residues.

The CDR3 nucleotides read TGCAGCGCCTCGGGGGGGGAATGGCTAGCGGGAATCGACGAGCAGTACTTC. This sequence encodes CSASGGEWLAGIDEQYF. The chain combines TRBV29-1 with TRBJ2-7; 9 bases are a match to TRBD2. The germline gives CDR1 SQVTM, CDR2 ANQGSEA. V shed 7 bases, J shed 5 bases, and the junction held 21 bases outside the gene matches. This CDR3 spans 17 amino acids.

This rearrangement joins TRBV11-2 to TRBJ2-2; 13 nucleotides line up with TRBD2. Germline V lookup: CDR1 SGHAT, CDR2 FQNNGV. The CDR3 has 16 amino acids. Trimming took 0 bases from V and 5 from J; bases not matched to a gene: 0. Written as DNA, the CDR3 is TGTGCCAGCAGCTTAGAACTAGCGGGAGGGACCGGGGAGCTGTTTTTT. Its translation is CASSLELAGGTGELFF. Supplemented by reference TRBV11-2 and TRBJ2-2, the full variable domain reads EAGVAQSPRYKIIEKRQSVAFWCNPISGHATLYWYQQILGQGPKLLIQFQNNGVVDDSQLPKDRFSAERLKGVDSTLKIQPAKLEDSAVYLCASSLELAGGTGELFFGEGSRLTVL.

This clone has just a few counts. V gene TRBV2 combines with J gene TRBJ2-7, with D maybe TRBD2 (5 bases). This CDR3 has 15 amino acids. Germline-derived CDR1 and CDR2 are SNHLY and FYNNEI. The V end lost 1 base, the J end lost 3 bases, and 13 bases lay between the germline ends. The CDR3 region has the DNA TGTGCCAGCAGTGAAGGGTTAGCGAGGCACTACGAGCAGTACTTC. Its protein is CASSEGLARHYEQYF.

V is TRBV6-1 and J is TRBJ1-2; 10 nucleotides align to TRBD1. The germline CDR1 and CDR2 sequences are MNHNS and SASEGT. V lost 0 bases, J lost 4 bases, and 5 bases stayed unmatched. This CDR3 is 16 amino acids long. The CDR3: CASSEATGGIVYGYTF. CDR3 DNA sequence: TGTGCCAGCAGTGAAGCGACAGGGGGCATCGTCTATGGCTACACCTTC.

The chain recombines TRBV7-2 with TRBJ2-1; D is possibly TRBD1 (6 bases). Between the trimmed V and J ends, which lost 6 bases and 8 bases, there was a span of 14 bases. The CDR3 is made up of 13 amino acids. CDR1 and CDR2 from the germline V gene are SGHTA and FQGNSA. The CDR3: CASRHRTGYEQFF. The CDR3 DNA reads TGTGCCAGCAGACATCGTACAGGGTATGAGCAGTTCTTC.

The J gene is TRBJ2-7, the V gene TRBV7-9; D is possibly TRBD1 (6 bases). V was shortened by 5 bases and J by 2 bases, with 13 bases between the two germline ends. Germline-derived CDR1 and CDR2 are SEHNR and FQNEAQ (reference sequence). The CDR3 is made up of 14 amino acids. CDR3 in amino acids: CASSRGGSPYEQYF. The CDR3, as DNA: TGTGCCAGCAGCCGTGGGGGCAGCCCCTACGAGCAGTACTTC.

This chain uses TRBV6-5 with TRBJ1-6, with a tentative D call TRBD1 (6 bases). The ends were cut back, 8 bases at V and 2 bases at J, with 10 bases in the middle. From germline, CDR1 is MNHEY and CDR2 SVGAGI. The CDR3 covers 14 residues. CDR3: CASGRQAYNSPLHF. The CDR3 coding sequence is TGTGCCAGCGGCAGACAGGCCTATAATTCACCCCTCCACTTT.

V is TRBV28 and J is TRBJ2-1; 7 bases are shared with TRBD2. This CDR3 has 15 amino acids. Germline CDR1 MDHEN, CDR2 SYDVKM. The V and J ends lost 3 bases and 2 bases, in that order; junction bases with no gene match: 4. CDR3: CASSFGGSPYNEQFF. Here the CDR3 DNA reads TGTGCCAGCAGTTTCGGCGGGAGCCCCTACAATGAGCAGTTCTTC.

This chain joins TRBV6-5 and TRBJ2-1; D call uncertain. Trimming removed 5 bases from V and 7 bases from J, with 15 bases in between. Looked up from germline, CDR1 is MNHEY and CDR2 is SVGAGI. The CDR3 spans 14 residues. Here the CDR3 reads CASSKVGFKNEQFF. The CDR3 nucleotides read TGTGCCAGCAGTAAGGTCGGGTTTAAAAATGAGCAGTTCTTC.

The rearrangement joins TRBV6-6 to TRBJ2-3; tentative D call: TRBD2 (7 bases). In germline, CDR1 is MNHNY, CDR2 SVGAGI (reference sequence). CDR3 length equals 13 residues. The V end was cut by 9 bases, the J end by 2 bases, with 12 bases between. In DNA form, the CDR3 reads TGTGCCAGTCAGCGGGACAACACAGATACGCAGTATTTT. It specifies CASQRDNTDTQYF.

The CDR3 sequence is CASSIGGTRNEQFF. CDR3 bases: TGTGCCAGTAGTATAGGGGGGACTCGGAATGAGCAGTTCTTC. This chain connects TRBV19 to TRBJ2-1; tentatively, D is TRBD2 (6 bases). The V gene's germline CDR1 is LNHDA and CDR2 SQIVND (reference sequence). The CDR3 covers 14 residues. The germline V and J ends were trimmed by 1 base and 7 bases, with 11 bases remaining between them.